The entry that follows covers one T cell receptor beta chain sequence. Sequencing was performed with immunoSEQ multiplex PCR; in TCRdb, only in-frame clones are kept and a portion is missing. The profile shows about 120,000 clones, around 81% of them singletons. These data belong to a study of radiation and T cells in renal cell carcinoma. The time point: blood 2 weeks post-SBRT. Documented treatment: 15 Gy SBRT to primary tumor, nephrectomy 4 weeks later. The J segment lost 12 bases and the V segment lost 6 bases, leaving 6 bases of the junction unmatched. Germline CDR1 MNHEY, CDR2 SMNVEV (reference sequence). The CDR3 length is 13 residues.

Sequenced here: blood, sampled from a patient whose treatment included radiotherapy and nephrectomy. This clonotype was obtained from a man aged 50 to 60 with renal cell carcinoma. V usage is TRBV27 and J usage is TRBJ2-7; 15 bases match TRBD2. The CDR3 loop is CASRRTSGGDWYF. The DNA of the CDR3 is TGTGCCAGCAGGCGGACTAGCGGGGGGGATTGGTACTTC.